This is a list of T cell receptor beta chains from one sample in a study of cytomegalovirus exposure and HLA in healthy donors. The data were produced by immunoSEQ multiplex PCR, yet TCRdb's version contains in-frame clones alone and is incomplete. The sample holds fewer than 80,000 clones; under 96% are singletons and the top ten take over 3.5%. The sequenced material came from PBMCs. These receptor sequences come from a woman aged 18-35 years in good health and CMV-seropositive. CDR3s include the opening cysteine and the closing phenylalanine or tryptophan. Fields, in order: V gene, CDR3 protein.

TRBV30 CAWSVSVPTDTQYF
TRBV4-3 CASSQADRGYEQYF
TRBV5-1 CASSLTYGGGNEQFF
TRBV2 CASSEMRRRYEQYF
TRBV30 CAWSVDRAIQPQHF
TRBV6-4 CASSATGNTEAFF
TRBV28 CASSLVGPPEAFF
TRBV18 CASSPMLAGTSYEQYF
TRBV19 CASSTSGSHTGELFF
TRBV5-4 CASSLGTPGQGRKETQYF
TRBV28 CASSFPLAGVNEQFF
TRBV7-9 CASSLAAGGSSEQYF
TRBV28 CASTHDFLEQYF
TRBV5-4 CASSLTAREGTYEQYF
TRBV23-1 CASNLGGLAGGPNEQYF
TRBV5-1 CASSLAGANTEAFF
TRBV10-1 CASSERPGYEQYF
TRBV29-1 CSAGLAGGEQFF
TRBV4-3 CASSPWQQETQYF
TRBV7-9 CASSLRGGAGDSYEQYF
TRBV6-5 CASSLTSGRILNEQYF
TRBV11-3 CASSLALGSASTDTQYF
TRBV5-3 CARSSKGLTVYGYTF
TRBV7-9 CASSILSGATDTQYF
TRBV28 CASSRRQGETQYF
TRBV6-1 CASKFTVNYGYTF
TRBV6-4 CASSASGNTDTQYF
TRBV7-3 CASSFFGPRNEQFF
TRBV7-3 CASSGGQNEKLFF
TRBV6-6 CASSYQDREGNEQFF
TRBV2 CATQTFRTDTQYF
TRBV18 CASSPPGTAISYEQYF
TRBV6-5 CATGRQNENTIYF
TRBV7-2 CASRKTSDTDTQYF